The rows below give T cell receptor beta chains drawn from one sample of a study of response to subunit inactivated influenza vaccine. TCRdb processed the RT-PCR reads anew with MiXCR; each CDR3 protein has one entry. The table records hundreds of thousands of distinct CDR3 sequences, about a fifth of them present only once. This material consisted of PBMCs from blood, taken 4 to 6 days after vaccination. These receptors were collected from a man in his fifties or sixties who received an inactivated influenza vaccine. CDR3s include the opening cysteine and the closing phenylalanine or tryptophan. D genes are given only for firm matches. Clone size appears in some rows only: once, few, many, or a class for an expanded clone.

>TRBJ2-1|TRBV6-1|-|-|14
TGTGCCAGCAGTGAAGTTGTCAGGGCAAGTGAGCAGTTCTTC
CASSEVVRASEQFF
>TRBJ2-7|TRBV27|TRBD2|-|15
TGTGCCAGCAGTTTACTAGCGGGAGAAAGGTACGAGCAGTACTTC
CASSLLAGERYEQYF
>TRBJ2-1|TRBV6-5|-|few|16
TGTGCCAGCAGTTACGGAAGGGGGATCTCCTACAATGAGCAGTTCTTC
CASSYGRGISYNEQFF
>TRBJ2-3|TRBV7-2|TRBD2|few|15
TGTGCCAGCAGCTATCCAGCGGGAGGGACAGATACGCAGTATTTT
CASSYPAGGTDTQYF
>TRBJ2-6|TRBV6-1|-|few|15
TGTGCCAGCAGTCTTAACAGGGCCGGGGCCAACGTCCTGACTTTC
CASSLNRAGANVLTF
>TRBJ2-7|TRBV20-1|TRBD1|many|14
TGCAGTGCTAGAGCAGGCGACAGGGTAACCGAGCAGTACTTC
CSARAGDRVTEQYF
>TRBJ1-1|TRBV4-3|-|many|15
TGCGCCAGCAGCCTACAGGCGTCTTGGAACACTGAAGCTTTCTTT
CASSLQASWNTEAFF
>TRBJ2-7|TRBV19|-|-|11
TGTGCCAGCGACGGCCTCGGCGAGCAGTACTTC
CASDGLGEQYF
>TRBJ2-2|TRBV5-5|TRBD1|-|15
TGTGCCAGCGGGGCCGGGACAGGGATCACCGGGGAGCTGTTTTTT
CASGAGTGITGELFF
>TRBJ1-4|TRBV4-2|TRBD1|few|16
TGTGCCAGCAGCCAAGAACCGGGACAGGGGTGGGAAAAACTGTTTTTT
CASSQEPGQGWEKLFF
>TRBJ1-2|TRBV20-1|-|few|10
TGCAGTGGGACGGGGTCTGGCTACACCTTC
CSGTGSGYTF
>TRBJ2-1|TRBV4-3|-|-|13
TGCGCCAGCAGCCAAGAACCGGGCAGTGGACAGTTCTTC
CASSQEPGSGQFF
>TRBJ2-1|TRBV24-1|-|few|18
TGTGCCACCAGTGACCCGAGGGGGACTACGTACCCCTACAATGAGCAGTTCTTC
CATSDPRGTTYPYNEQFF
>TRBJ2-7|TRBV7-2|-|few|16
TGTGCCAGCAGCTTAGCCCTCACGGGGGCAAACTACGAGCAGTACTTC
CASSLALTGANYEQYF
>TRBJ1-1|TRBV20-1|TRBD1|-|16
TGCAGTGCTAGAGATCTGGCAGGGGGCTGGGTCACTGAAGCTATCTTT
CSARDLAGGWVTEAIF
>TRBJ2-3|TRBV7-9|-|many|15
TGTGCCAGCAGCTTAACCAGACTAGGGTCAGATACGCAGTATTTT
CASSLTRLGSDTQYF
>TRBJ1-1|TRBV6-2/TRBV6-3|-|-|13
TGTGCCAGCAGTTACCCGGGGAAGGCTGAAGCTTTCTTT
CASSYPGKAEAFF
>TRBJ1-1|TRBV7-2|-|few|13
TGTGCCAGCAGCTTAATGGCAGACACTGAAGCTTTCTTT
CASSLMADTEAFF
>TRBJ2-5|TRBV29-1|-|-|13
TGCAGCGTTGATGGCGGATTGAAAGAGACCCAGTACTTC
CSVDGGLKETQYF
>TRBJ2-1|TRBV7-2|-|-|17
TGTGCCAGCAGCTTACCCCCTGGTGGGAGCTCCTACAATGAGCAGTTCTTC
CASSLPPGGSSYNEQFF
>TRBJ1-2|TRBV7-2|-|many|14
TGTGCCAGCAGCTTCGGCGGGGGCGGCTATGGCTACACCTTC
CASSFGGGGYGYTF
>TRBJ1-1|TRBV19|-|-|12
TGTGCCAGTAGTATGGTGGGCACTGAAGCTTTCTTT
CASSMVGTEAFF
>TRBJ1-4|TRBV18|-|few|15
TGTGCCAGCTCACCGCAGGGACTGACTGGTGAAAAACTGTTTTTT
CASSPQGLTGEKLFF
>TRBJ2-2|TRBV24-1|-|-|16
TGTGCCACCAGTGATTTGCTAGGGGTGAACACCGGGGAGCTGTTTTTT
CATSDLLGVNTGELFF
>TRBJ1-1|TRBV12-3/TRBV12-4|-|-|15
TGTGCCAGCAGTTTAGCTACAGGAGATATCACTGAAGCTTTCTTT
CASSLATGDITEAFF
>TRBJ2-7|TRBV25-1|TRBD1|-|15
TGTGCCAGCAGTGACTCCGGGACAGGAGCCTACGAGCAGTACTTC
CASSDSGTGAYEQYF
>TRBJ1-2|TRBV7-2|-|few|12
TGTGCCAGCAGCTTACTAACCTATGGCTACACCTTC
CASSLLTYGYTF
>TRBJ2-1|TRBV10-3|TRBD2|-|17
TGTGCCATCAGTGACCTTATTAGCGGGACAACCTACAATGAGCAGTTCTTC
CAISDLISGTTYNEQFF
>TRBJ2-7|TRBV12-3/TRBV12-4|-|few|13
TGTGCCAGCAGTTTAGAGGTCGGGGTCGAGCAGTACTTC
CASSLEVGVEQYF
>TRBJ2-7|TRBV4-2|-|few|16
TGTGCCAGCAGCCAAGATCTCGGGGACGGGACCTACGAGCAGTACTTC
CASSQDLGDGTYEQYF
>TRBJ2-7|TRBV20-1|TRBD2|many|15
TGCAGTGCTAGACTTCCGAGACTAGCAGACTACGAGCAGTACTTC
CSARLPRLADYEQYF
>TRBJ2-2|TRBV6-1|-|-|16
TGTGCCAGCACAAAATCCGGCGGACTGAACACCGGGGAGCTGTTTTTT
CASTKSGGLNTGELFF
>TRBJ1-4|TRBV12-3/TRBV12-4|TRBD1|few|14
TGTGCCAGCAGGCCGGGACAGGGTTGGGAAAAACTGTTTTTT
CASRPGQGWEKLFF
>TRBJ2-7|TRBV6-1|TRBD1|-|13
TGTGCCAGCACCCCAGGGGGTGCCTACGAGCAGTACTTC
CASTPGGAYEQYF
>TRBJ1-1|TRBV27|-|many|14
TGTGCCAGCAGTCCTACAGGGTTGGGCACTGAAGCTTTCTTT
CASSPTGLGTEAFF
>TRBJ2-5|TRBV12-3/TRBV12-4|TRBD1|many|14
TGTGCCAGCAGCCCCACAGGGGTACAAGAGACCCAGTACTTC
CASSPTGVQETQYF
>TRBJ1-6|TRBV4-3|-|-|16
TGCGCCAGCAGCCAAGATCCGATGACAGTGAATTCACCCCTCCACTTT
CASSQDPMTVNSPLHF
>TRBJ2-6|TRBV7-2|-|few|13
TGTGCCAGCACCTTCCCCGGGGCCAACGTCCTGACTTTC
CASTFPGANVLTF
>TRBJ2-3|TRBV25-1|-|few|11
TGTGCCAGCATAGAGGGGGATACGCAGTATTTT
CASIEGDTQYF
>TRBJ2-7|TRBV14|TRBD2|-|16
TGTGCCAGCAGCCAAGCGCCGGGACTAGCGGGAATAGAGCAGTACTTC
CASSQAPGLAGIEQYF
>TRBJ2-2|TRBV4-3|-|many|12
TGCGCCAGCAGCCCGGGATGGGGGGAGCTGTTTTTT
CASSPGWGELFF
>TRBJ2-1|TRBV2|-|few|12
TGTGCCAGCAGTGAGCGGACCAATGAGCAGTTCTTC
CASSERTNEQFF
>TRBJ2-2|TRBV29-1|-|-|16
TGCAGCGTTGAAGATCGCTACAGAGGTAACACCGGGGAGCTGTTTTTT
CSVEDRYRGNTGELFF
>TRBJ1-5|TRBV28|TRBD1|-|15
TGTGCCAGCAGGACGACAGGGTCGCGCAATCAGCCCCAGCATTTT
CASRTTGSRNQPQHF
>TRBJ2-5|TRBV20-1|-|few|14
TGCAGTGCCAGGGACGCCCAACCTCCAGAGACCCAGTACTTC
CSARDAQPPETQYF
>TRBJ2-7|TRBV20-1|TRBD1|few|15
TGCAGTGCTAGAGATTGGGACAGGGGATCCTACGAGCAGTACTTC
CSARDWDRGSYEQYF
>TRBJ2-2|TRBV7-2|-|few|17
TGTGCCAGCAGCTTAGCGGTTGGCAGAGTCATGACCGGGGAGCTGTTTTTT
CASSLAVGRVMTGELFF
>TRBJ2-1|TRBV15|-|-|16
TGTGCCACCAGCACCGACCGAGGGGCCCGCTACAATGAGCAGTTCTTC
CATSTDRGARYNEQFF
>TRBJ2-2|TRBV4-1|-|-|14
TGCGCCAGCAGCCCCCCCGGGGCGACCGTGGAGCTGTTTTTT
CASSPPGATVELFF
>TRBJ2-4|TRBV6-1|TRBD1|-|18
TGTGCCAGCAGTATGGACCCCGGGACAGGGGGCAGCAAAAACATTCAGTACTTC
CASSMDPGTGGSKNIQYF
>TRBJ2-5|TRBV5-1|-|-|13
TGCCCCAGCAGGTCGTGGAGTCAAGAGACCCAGTACTTC
CPSRSWSQETQYF
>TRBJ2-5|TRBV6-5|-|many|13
TGTGCCAGCAGTTACGGACAGCAAGAGACCCAGTACTTC
CASSYGQQETQYF
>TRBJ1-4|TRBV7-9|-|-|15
TGTGCCAGCAGCCCGACGCTACGGGGCAGAGAAAAACTGTTTTTT
CASSPTLRGREKLFF
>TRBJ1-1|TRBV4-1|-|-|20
TGCGCCAGCAGGCAACTGGGCCTCAATACAGGGTTACTGATGAACACTGAAGCTTTCTTT
CASRQLGLNTGLLMNTEAFF
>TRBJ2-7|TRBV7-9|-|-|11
TGTGCCAGCAGCGCCAAATACGAGCAGTACTTC
CASSAKYEQYF